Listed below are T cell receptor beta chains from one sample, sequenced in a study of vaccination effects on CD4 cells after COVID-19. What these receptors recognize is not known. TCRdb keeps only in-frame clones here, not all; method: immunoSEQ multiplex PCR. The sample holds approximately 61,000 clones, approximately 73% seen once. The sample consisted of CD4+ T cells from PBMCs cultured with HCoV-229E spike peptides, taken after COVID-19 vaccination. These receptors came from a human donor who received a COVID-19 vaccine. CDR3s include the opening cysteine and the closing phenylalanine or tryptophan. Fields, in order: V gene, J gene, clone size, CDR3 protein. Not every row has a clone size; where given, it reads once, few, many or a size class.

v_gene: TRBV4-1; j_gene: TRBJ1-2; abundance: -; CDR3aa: CASSLSGGQTPYGYTF
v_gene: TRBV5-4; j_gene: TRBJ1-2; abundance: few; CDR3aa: CASSFGGGADGYTF
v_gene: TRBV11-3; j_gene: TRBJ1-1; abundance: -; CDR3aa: CAGNRDRVPTEAFF
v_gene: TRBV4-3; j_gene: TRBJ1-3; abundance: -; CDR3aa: CASSQDKASGNTIYF
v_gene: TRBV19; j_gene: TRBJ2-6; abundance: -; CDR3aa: CASSTAANVLTF
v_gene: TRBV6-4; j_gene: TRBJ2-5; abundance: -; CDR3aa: CASSARDRAFMTQYF
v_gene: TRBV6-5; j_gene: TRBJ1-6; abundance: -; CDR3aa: CASSYAGQWGRSPLHF
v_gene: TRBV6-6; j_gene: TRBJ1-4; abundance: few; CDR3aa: CASSRFRGAGGVGKLFF
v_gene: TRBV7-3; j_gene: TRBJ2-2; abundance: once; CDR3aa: CASSPRDRFTGELFF
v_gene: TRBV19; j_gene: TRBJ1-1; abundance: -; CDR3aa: CASSIDAGWRGMNTEAFF
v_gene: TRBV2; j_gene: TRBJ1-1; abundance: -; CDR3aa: CASSQEGVNTEAFF
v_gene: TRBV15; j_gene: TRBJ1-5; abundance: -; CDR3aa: CATSRERDRGDQPQHF
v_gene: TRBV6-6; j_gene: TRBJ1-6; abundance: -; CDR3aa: CASNSRGSYNSPLHF
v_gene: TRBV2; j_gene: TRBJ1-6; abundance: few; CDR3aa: CASSSGRPSSYNSPLHF
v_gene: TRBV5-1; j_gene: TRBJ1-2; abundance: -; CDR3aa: CASSSTAYGYTF
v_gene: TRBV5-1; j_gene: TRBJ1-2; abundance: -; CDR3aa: CASSRRQGLEGYTF
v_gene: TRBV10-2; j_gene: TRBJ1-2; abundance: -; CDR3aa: CASSESQVWTGDGYTF
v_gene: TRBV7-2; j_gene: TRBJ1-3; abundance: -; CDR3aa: CASSRTVDSGNTIYF
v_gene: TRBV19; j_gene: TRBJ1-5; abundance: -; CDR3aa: CASSIESNQPQHF
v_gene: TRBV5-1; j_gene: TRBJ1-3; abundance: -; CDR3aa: CASSLDSSGNTIYF
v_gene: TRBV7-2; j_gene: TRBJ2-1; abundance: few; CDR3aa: CASSLTHANEQFF
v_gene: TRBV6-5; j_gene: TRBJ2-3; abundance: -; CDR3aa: CASSTLGRGADTQYF
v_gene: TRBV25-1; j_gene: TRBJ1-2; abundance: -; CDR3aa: CASSEYRGPANYGYTF
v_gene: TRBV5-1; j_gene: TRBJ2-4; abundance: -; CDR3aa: CASSRTGTGAAGRGNIQYF
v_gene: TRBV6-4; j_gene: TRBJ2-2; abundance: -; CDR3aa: CASTQGANTGELFF
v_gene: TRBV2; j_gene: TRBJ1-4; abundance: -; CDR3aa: CASTFTLGNEKLFF
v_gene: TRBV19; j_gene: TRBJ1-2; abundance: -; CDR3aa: CASSPTGGGFVGYTF
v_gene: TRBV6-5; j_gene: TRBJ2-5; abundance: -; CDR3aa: CASRGGRDQETQYF
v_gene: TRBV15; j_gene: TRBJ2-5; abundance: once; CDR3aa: CATSRDRSPQETQYF
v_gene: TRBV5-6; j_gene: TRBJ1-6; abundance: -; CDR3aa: CASSLAGKLHF
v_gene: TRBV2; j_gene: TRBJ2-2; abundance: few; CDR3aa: CASTYQGAGELFF
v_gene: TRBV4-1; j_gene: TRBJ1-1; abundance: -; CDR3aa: CASSQRSGGMNTEAFF
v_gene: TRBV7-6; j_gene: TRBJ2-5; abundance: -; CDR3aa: CASSLGRETQYF
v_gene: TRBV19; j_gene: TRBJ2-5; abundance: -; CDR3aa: CASSIDLSGRGRETQYF
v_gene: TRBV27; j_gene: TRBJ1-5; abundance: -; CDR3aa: CASSAVGAQPQHF
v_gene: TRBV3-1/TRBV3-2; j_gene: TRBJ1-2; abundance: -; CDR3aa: CASSHTRLGGGYTF
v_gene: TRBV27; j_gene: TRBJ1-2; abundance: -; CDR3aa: CASSFGPTGWNGYTF
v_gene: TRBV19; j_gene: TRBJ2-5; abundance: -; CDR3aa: CASSPGPSGVETQYF
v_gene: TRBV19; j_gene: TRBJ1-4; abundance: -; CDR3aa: CASSRGTITNEKLFF
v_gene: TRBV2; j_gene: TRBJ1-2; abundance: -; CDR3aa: CASSDIPSYGYTF
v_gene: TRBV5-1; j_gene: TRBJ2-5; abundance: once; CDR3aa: CASSSGSTSGGETQYF
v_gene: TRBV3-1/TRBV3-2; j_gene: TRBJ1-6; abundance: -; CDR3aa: CASSSSGAGDSPLHF
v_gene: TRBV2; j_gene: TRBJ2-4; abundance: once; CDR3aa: CASNWVKGNIQYF
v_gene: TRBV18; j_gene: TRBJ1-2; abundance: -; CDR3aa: CASSRGGQAYGYTF
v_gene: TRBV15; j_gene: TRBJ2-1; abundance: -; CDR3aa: CATSRGRGGSYNEQFF